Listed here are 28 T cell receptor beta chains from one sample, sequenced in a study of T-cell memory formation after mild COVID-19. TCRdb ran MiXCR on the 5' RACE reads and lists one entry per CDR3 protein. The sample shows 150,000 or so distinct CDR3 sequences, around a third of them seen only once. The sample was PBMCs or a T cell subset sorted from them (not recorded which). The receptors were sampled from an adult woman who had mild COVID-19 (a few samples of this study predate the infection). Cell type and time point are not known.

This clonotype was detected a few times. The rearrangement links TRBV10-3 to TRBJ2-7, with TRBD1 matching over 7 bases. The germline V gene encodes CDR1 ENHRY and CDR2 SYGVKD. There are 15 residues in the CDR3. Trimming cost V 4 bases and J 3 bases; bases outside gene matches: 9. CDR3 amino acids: CAISGEGAQFYEQYF. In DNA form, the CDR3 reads TGTGCCATCAGTGGAGAGGGGGCCCAATTCTACGAGCAGTACTTC.

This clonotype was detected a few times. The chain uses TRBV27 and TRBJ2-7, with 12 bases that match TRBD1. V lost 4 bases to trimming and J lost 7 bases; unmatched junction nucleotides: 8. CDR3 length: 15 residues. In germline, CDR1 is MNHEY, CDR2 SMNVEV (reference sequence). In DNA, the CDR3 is TGTGCCAGCAGTTCCCCGGGACAGGGGGCTTGGGAGCAGTACTTC. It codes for CASSSPGQGAWEQYF.

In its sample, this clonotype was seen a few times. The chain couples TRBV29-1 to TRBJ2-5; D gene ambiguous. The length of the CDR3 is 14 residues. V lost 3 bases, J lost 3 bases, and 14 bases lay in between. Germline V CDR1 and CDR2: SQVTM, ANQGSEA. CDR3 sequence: CSVDMSQQKETQYF. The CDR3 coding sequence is TGCAGCGTTGATATGAGTCAGCAAAAAGAGACCCAGTACTTC. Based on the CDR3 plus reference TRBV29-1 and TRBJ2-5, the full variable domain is SAVISQKPSRDICQRGTSLTIQCQVDSQVTMMFWYRQQPGQSLTLIATANQGSEATYESGFVIDKFPISRPNLTFSTLTVSNMSPEDSSIYLCSVDMSQQKETQYFGPGTRLLVL.

The CDR3 region has the DNA TGTGCCAGCAGCTCCACGACCTCTAGAGTCAACGAGCAGTACTTC. Translation: CASSSTTSRVNEQYF. The V and J genes are TRBV7-9 and TRBJ2-7; D is ambiguous. V lost 4 bases to trimming and J lost 5 bases, with 18 bases between them. Per germline, CDR1 SEHNR and CDR2 FQNEAQ (reference sequence). CDR3 length: 15 amino acids.

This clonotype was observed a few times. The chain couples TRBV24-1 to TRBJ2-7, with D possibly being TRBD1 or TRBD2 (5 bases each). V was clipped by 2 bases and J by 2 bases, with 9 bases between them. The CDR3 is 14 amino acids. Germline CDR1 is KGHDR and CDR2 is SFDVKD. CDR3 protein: CATSDSGRTYEQYF. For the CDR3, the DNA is TGTGCCACCAGTGATTCGGGACGGACCTACGAGCAGTACTTC.

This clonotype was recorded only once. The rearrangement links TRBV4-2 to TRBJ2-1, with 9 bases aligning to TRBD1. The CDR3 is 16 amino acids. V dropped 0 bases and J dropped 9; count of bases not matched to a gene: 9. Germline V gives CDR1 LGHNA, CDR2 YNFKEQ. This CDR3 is CASSQEFWTGDSEQFF. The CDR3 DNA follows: TGTGCCAGCAGCCAAGAGTTTTGGACAGGGGACAGTGAGCAGTTCTTC.

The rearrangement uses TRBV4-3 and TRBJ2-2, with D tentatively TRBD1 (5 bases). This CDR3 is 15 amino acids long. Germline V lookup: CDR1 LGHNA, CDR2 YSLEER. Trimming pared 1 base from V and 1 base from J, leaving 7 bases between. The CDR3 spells CASSQGTRNTGELFF. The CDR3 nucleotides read TGCGCCAGCAGCCAAGGGACAAGGAACACCGGGGAGCTGTTTTTT.

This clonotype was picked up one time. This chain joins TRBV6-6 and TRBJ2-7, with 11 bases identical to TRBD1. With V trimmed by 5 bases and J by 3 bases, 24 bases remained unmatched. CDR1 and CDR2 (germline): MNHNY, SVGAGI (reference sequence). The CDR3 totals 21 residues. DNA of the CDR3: TGTGCCAGCAGTACCGGGACAGGGGGTGGATTGGAGGGTAGCGGGAGCTACGAGCAGTACTTC. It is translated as CASSTGTGGGLEGSGSYEQYF.

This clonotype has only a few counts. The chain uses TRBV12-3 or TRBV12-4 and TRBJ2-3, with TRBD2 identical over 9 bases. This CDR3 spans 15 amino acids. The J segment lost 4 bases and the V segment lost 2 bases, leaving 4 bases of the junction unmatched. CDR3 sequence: CASSLSGGRADTQYF. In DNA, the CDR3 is TGTGCCAGCAGTTTAAGCGGGGGGAGGGCAGATACGCAGTATTTT.

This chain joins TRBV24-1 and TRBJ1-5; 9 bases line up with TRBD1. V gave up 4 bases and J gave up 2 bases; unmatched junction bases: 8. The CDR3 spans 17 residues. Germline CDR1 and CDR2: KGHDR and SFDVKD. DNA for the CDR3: TGTGCCACCAGTGACCCCCGGACAGGGGTGGGCAATCAGCCCCAGCATTTT. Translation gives CATSDPRTGVGNQPQHF.

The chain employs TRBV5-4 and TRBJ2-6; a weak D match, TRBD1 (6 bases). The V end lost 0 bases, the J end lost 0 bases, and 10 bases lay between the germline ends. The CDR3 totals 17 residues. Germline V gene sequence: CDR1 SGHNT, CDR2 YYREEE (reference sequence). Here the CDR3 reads CASSLAGQDSGANVLTF. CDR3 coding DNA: TGTGCCAGCAGCTTGGCGGGACAAGACTCTGGGGCCAACGTCCTGACTTTC.

CDR3 bases: TGTGCCAGCTCACCACCGTCGAGTCCTAGCGGATTACTCGAGCAGTACTTC. Protein sequence: CASSPPSSPSGLLEQYF. The chain uses TRBV18 and TRBJ2-7, with 7 bases matching TRBD2. The germline V gene has CDR1 KGHSH and CDR2 LQKENI. The CDR3 is 17 amino acids. J lost 6 bases, V lost 0 bases, and 14 bases had no gene match.

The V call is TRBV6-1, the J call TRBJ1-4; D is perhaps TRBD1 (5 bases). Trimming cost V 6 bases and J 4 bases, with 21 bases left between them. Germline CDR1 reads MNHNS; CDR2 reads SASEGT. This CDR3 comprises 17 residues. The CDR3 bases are TGTGCCAGCAGCCGGAAAGGGTGGGACCTCCGTAATGAAAAACTGTTTTTT. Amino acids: CASSRKGWDLRNEKLFF.

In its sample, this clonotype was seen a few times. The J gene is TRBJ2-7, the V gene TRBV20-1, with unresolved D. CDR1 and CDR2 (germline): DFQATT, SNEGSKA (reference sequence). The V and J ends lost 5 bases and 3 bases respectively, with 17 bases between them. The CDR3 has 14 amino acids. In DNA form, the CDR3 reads TGCAGTGCTTTTAGGGAATCGGGTAGCTACGAGCAGTACTTC. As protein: CSAFRESGSYEQYF.

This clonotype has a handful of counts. The CDR3 nucleotides read TGTGCCAGCCTAGGGCTAGCGGGTAACACCGGGGAGCTGTTTTTT. Protein: CASLGLAGNTGELFF. The chain joins TRBV6-2 or TRBV6-3 to TRBJ2-2; 8 bases align to TRBD2. The CDR3 sequence is 15 residues long. J lost 2 bases, V lost 8 bases, and 7 bases had no gene match. The germline gives CDR1 MNHEY, CDR2 SVGEGT.

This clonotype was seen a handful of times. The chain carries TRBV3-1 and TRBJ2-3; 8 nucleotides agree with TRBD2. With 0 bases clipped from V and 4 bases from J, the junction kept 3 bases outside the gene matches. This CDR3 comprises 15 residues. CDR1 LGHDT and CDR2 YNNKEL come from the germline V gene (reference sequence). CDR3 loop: CASSQDGGAADTQYF. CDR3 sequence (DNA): TGTGCCAGCAGCCAAGACGGGGGGGCCGCAGATACGCAGTATTTT.

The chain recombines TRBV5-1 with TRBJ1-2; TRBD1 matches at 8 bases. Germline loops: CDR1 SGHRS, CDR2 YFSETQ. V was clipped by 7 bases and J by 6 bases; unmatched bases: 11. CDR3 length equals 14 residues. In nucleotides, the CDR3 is TGCGCCAGCGGGCCGACAGGGGAATCGGATGGCTACACCTTC. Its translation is CASGPTGESDGYTF.

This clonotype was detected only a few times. Written as DNA, the CDR3 is TGCAGTGCCCGGAGACGCCGGGCCTCTGTCAACACTGAAGCTTTCTTT. Its protein product is CSARRRRASVNTEAFF. This chain connects TRBV20-1 to TRBJ1-1, with D unresolved. The CDR3 length is 16 residues. Germline lookup yields CDR1 DFQATT and CDR2 SNEGSKA (reference sequence). V lost 6 bases and J lost 2, with 22 bases in between.

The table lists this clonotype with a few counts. CDR3 DNA: TGCAGTGCTAGGGGCGGGCTGCTCGAGCAGTACTTC. This translates into CSARGGLLEQYF. V usage is TRBV20-1 and J usage is TRBJ2-7; tentative D call: TRBD2 (5 bases). The CDR3 totals 12 residues. Trimming took 3 bases from V and 6 from J, leaving 12 bases between them. Germline CDR1 reads DFQATT; CDR2 reads SNEGSKA (reference sequence).

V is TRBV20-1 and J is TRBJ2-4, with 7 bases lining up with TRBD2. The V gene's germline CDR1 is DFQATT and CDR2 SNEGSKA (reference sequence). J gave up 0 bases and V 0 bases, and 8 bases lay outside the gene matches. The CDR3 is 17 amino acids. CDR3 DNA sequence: TGCAGTGCTAGAGATACGGGATTAGCGGGAGCCAAAAACATTCAGTACTTC. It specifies CSARDTGLAGAKNIQYF.

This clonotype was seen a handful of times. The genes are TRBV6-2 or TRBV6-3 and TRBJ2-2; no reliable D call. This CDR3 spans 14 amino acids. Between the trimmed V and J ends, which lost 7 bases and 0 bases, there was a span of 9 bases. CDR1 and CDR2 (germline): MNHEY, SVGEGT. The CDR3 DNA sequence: TGTGCCAGCACCCTTCTTCCGAACACCGGGGAGCTGTTTTTT. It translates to CASTLLPNTGELFF.

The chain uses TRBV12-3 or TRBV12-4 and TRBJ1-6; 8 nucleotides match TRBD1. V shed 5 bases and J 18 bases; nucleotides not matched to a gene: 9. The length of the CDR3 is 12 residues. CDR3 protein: CASSPGQAAPHF. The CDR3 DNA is TGTGCCAGCAGTCCGGGACAGGCGGCTCCCCACTTT.

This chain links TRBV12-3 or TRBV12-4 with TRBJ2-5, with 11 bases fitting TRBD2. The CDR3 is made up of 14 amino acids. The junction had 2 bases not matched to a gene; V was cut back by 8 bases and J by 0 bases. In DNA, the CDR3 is TGTGCCAGCCGACTAGCGGGGAACCAAGAGACCCAGTACTTC. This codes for CASRLAGNQETQYF.

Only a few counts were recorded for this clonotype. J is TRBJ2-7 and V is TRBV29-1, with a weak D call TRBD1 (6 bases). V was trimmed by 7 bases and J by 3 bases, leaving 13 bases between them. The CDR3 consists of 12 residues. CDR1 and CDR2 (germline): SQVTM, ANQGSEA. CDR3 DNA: TGCAGCGGTGGACAGCCCAACTACGAGCAGTACTTC. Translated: CSGGQPNYEQYF.

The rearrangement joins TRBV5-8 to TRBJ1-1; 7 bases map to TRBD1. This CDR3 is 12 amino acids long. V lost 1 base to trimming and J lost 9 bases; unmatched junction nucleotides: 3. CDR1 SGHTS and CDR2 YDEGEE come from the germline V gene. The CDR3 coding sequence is TGTGCCAGCAGCTTGTGGGACAGTCAAGCTTTCTTT. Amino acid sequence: CASSLWDSQAFF.

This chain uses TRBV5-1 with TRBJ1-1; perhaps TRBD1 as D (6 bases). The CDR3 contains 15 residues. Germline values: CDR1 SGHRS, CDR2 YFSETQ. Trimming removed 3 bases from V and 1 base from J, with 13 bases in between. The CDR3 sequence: CASSSHRAGNTEAFF. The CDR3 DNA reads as TGCGCCAGCAGCTCCCACAGGGCTGGGAACACTGAAGCTTTCTTT.

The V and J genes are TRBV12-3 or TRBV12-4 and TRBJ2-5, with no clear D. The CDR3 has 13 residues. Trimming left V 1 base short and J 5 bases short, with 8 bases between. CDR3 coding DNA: TGTGCCAGCAGTTTAGGACGTCGCGAGACCCAGTACTTC. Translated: CASSLGRRETQYF.

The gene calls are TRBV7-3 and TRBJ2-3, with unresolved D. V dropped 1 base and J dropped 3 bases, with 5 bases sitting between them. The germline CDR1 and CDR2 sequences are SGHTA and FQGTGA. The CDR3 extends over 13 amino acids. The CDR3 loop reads CASSLSVTDTQYF. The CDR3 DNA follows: TGTGCCAGCAGCTTAAGTGTTACAGATACGCAGTATTTT.